These 7 T cell receptor beta chains were sequenced from one sample in a study of T-cell reconstitution after alpha-beta-depleted transplantation in children. Unique molecular identifiers featured in how the TCRbeta library was prepared. TCRdb used MiXCR to reprocess the PCR reads, holding one entry per CDR3 protein. The sample carries fewer than 750,000 distinct CDR3 sequences, roughly 30% recorded once. The starting material was PBMCs, obtained before TCRalphabeta/CD19-depleted stem cell transplant. Receptors were obtained from a boy in the first two years of life with Wiskott-Aldrich syndrome, due to receive a stem cell transplant.

This clonotype turned up a few times. The gene calls are TRBV19 and TRBJ1-1; 8 positions match TRBD1. The ends lost 10 bases at V and 4 bases at J; junction bases unmatched: 11. The CDR3 length is 14 residues. Germline V gene lookup returns CDR1 LNHDA and CDR2 SQIVND (reference sequence). CDR3 nucleotides: TGTGCCATCAGAAGCGGACAGGGCGGCACTGAAGCTTTCTTT. Amino acids: CAIRSGQGGTEAFF. Full variable domain (rest looked up from reference TRBV19 and TRBJ1-1): DGGITQSPKYLFRKEGQNVTLSCEQNLNHDAMYWYRQDPGQGLRLIYYSQIVNDFQKGDIAEGYSVSREKKESFPLTVTSAQKNPTAFYLCAIRSGQGGTEAFFGQGTRLTVV.

This clonotype was seen a handful of times. This chain joins TRBV5-1 and TRBJ2-5; a possible D gene is TRBD1 (5 bases). Germline V gives CDR1 SGHRS, CDR2 YFSETQ. Trimming removed 1 base at V and 2 bases at J, with 15 bases between. The CDR3 consists of 16 residues. CDR3 coding DNA: TGCGCCAGCAGCTTGTCTTTCGGCAGGGCGCAAGAGACCCAGTACTTC. This sequence encodes CASSLSFGRAQETQYF.

The sample holds a few counts of this clonotype. The chain employs TRBV5-1 and TRBJ2-5, with 7 positions matching TRBD1. The CDR3 loop spans 14 amino acids. CDR1 and CDR2 from the germline V gene are SGHRS and YFSETQ. V was clipped by 3 bases and J by 1 base; unmatched bases: 3. The CDR3 region is CASSWRQGQETQYF. Here the CDR3 DNA reads TGCGCCAGCAGCTGGCGACAGGGCCAAGAGACCCAGTACTTC.

This clonotype was counted between two and nine times. The chain has TRBV20-1 and TRBJ1-2; 10 bases fit TRBD1. With V trimmed by 1 base and J by 4 bases, 6 bases remained unmatched. This CDR3 region has 15 residues. Germline V gives CDR1 DFQATT, CDR2 SNEGSKA (reference sequence). The CDR3 coding sequence is TGCAGTGCTAGAGGACGGACAGGGGGAATCTATGGCTACACCTTC. Translated: CSARGRTGGIYGYTF.

This clonotype occurred a few times. The V gene is TRBV2, the J gene TRBJ1-2, with D possibly matching TRBD1 (6 bases). Germline V CDR1 and CDR2: SNHLY, FYNNEI. CDR3 length: 15 residues. V was clipped by 4 bases and J by 4 bases, with 16 bases between them. The CDR3, as DNA: TGTGCCAGCAGTGCTGGCAGGGGAACCTCCTATGGCTACACCTTC. This encodes CASSAGRGTSYGYTF.

This clonotype showed up many times. The chain carries TRBV29-1 and TRBJ2-1; 10 bases agree with TRBD2. The CDR3 loop spans 14 amino acids. Germline V gene lookup returns CDR1 SQVTM and CDR2 ANQGSEA. Trimming cost V 1 base and J 8 bases; bases outside gene matches: 5. The CDR3, as DNA: TGCAGCGTTGAAGGGGTAGCGGGAGGCGATGAGCAGTTCTTC. Translation: CSVEGVAGGDEQFF.

The chain recombines TRBV7-9 with TRBJ2-3; TRBD2 is a possible D gene (5 bases). V dropped 4 bases and J dropped 7 bases, with 15 bases sitting between them. The CDR3 sequence is 14 residues long. Germline loops: CDR1 SEHNR, CDR2 FQNEAQ (reference sequence). The CDR3 loop is CASSSLAGEYTQYF. CDR3 nucleotide sequence: TGTGCCAGCAGCTCTCTAGCCGGGGAATATACGCAGTATTTT.